Listed here are 13 T cell receptor beta chains from one sample, sequenced in a study of radiation and T cells in renal cell carcinoma. TCRdb's table, derived via immunoSEQ multiplex PCR, lists solely in-frame clones and lacks some. The sample includes approximately 45,000 clones, approximately 80% of them seen just once. Time point specified: baseline pretreatment blood. The treatment here: 15 Gy SBRT to primary tumor, nephrectomy 4 weeks later. The material was blood, obtained from a patient whose treatment included radiotherapy and nephrectomy. These receptors came from a woman in her 70s with renal cell carcinoma.

V usage is TRBV7-8 and J usage is TRBJ2-6; D gene ambiguous. Germline CDR1 reads SGHVS; CDR2 reads FQNEAQ. The ends were cut back, 0 bases at V and 0 bases at J, with 6 bases in the middle. CDR3 length equals 16 residues. CDR3 sequence reads: CASSLAPLSGANVLTF. CDR3 DNA sequence: TGTGCCAGCAGCTTAGCTCCCCTCTCTGGGGCCAACGTCCTGACTTTC.

CDR3 bases: TGTGCCAGCAGTGGGCCTCCGGGGGGAACTGAAGCTTTCTTT. Translating gives CASSGPPGGTEAFF. The V gene is TRBV9, the J gene TRBJ1-1; tentatively, D is TRBD1 (5 bases). Germline loops: CDR1 SGDLS, CDR2 YYNGEE. This CDR3 is 14 amino acids long. V gave up 5 bases and J gave up 5 bases, with 16 bases separating them.

The rearrangement links TRBV29-1 to TRBJ2-1; the match to TRBD1 covers 8 bases. After removal of 2 bases from V and 8 bases from J, the junction contained 5 bases not matched to a gene. This CDR3 has 13 residues. CDR1 and CDR2 from the germline V gene are SQVTM and ANQGSEA. The CDR3 spells CSVEQGAMDEQFF. The CDR3 coding sequence is TGCAGCGTTGAACAGGGGGCGATGGATGAGCAGTTCTTC.

This rearrangement joins TRBV4-2 to TRBJ1-1; 7 nucleotides agree with TRBD1. V dropped 3 bases and J dropped 1; count of bases not matched to a gene: 8. The CDR3 runs to 16 residues. Germline lookup yields CDR1 LGHNA and CDR2 YNFKEQ. CDR3 DNA: TGTGCCAGCAGCCAGCTGGATAGGGACAGGAACACTGAAGCTTTCTTT. The encoded protein is CASSQLDRDRNTEAFF.

The V gene is TRBV2, the J gene TRBJ2-7; D unresolved. This CDR3 contains 16 residues. Trimming left V 4 bases short and J 5 bases short, with 21 bases between. Germline lookup yields CDR1 SNHLY and CDR2 FYNNEI. The CDR3 bases are TGTGCCAGCAGTGCCCGGGCCTTAAGTCCATTTGACGAGCAGTACTTC. Its translation: CASSARALSPFDEQYF.

V and J are TRBV7-3 and TRBJ2-5; D is perhaps TRBD1 or TRBD2 (6 bases each). Germline V gene data show CDR1 as SGHTA and CDR2 as FQGTGA. The V end was cut by 6 bases, the J end by 5 bases, with 19 bases between. The CDR3 covers 15 residues. CDR3: CASSLQGGLSETQYF. Here the CDR3 DNA reads TGTGCCAGCAGTTTGCAAGGGGGGTTGAGCGAGACCCAGTACTTC.

The CDR3 loop is CASSLGTGVGTDTQYF. The DNA for the CDR3 is TGTGCCAGCAGCTTGGGGACAGGCGTCGGCACAGATACGCAGTATTTT. V gene TRBV5-5 combines with J gene TRBJ2-3; 7 bases are a match to TRBD1. CDR1 and CDR2 (germline): SGHKS, YYEKEE (reference sequence). The CDR3 extends over 16 amino acids. V dropped 0 bases and J dropped 1; count of bases not matched to a gene: 5.

The genes are TRBV5-5 and TRBJ2-7; D tentatively reads TRBD1 or TRBD2 (6 bases each). Trimming stripped 2 bases from V and 4 bases from J, with 13 bases between. The CDR3 length is 14 residues. Germline V gives CDR1 SGHKS, CDR2 YYEKEE (reference sequence). CDR3 in DNA: TGTGCCAGCAGCTTAGGGGGGAGGCTTTACGAGCAGTACTTC. It codes for CASSLGGRLYEQYF.

Turning to this clone: In the same sample, other DNA sequences code for this CDR3. CDR3 sequence reads: CASSVGSSGNTIYF. The CDR3, as DNA: TGTGCCAGCAGCGTAGGGAGCTCTGGAAACACCATATATTTT. The chain combines TRBV9 with TRBJ1-3; D gene unclear. V shed 0 bases and J shed 0 bases, with 4 bases lying between them. The germline V gene has CDR1 SGDLS and CDR2 YYNGEE. This CDR3 region has 14 residues.

V and J are TRBV7-9 and TRBJ2-7, with D hard to call. Germline CDR1 and CDR2: SEHNR and FQNEAQ (reference sequence). Trimming cost V 4 bases and J 3 bases, with 4 bases left between them. This CDR3 has 11 residues. The CDR3 DNA follows: TGTGCCAGCAGCTCCCACTACGAGCAGTACTTC. Amino acids: CASSSHYEQYF.

This clone was observed a few times. The chain has TRBV19 and TRBJ1-1; D is uncertain. Germline lookup yields CDR1 LNHDA and CDR2 SQIVND (reference sequence). This CDR3 has 13 amino acids. Between the trimmed V and J ends, which lost 9 bases and 1 base, there was a span of 12 bases. CDR3 DNA sequence: TGTGCCAGCACTGCCAGAGAGAACACTGAAGCTTTCTTT. Encoded protein: CASTARENTEAFF.

Ten or more counts support this clone. J is TRBJ1-1 and V is TRBV9; D might be TRBD1 (5 bases). There are 15 residues in the CDR3. Looked up from germline, CDR1 is SGDLS and CDR2 is YYNGEE. V was pared by 0 bases and J by 3 bases, with 12 bases between. CDR3 sequence reads: CASSVVGTSDTEAFF. The CDR3 region has the DNA TGTGCCAGCAGCGTAGTAGGGACTTCGGACACTGAAGCTTTCTTT.

V usage is TRBV4-3 and J usage is TRBJ1-4; D perhaps matches TRBD1 (6 bases). V was cut by 4 bases and J by 6 bases, with 18 bases left in between. The CDR3 loop spans 16 amino acids. The germline V gene encodes CDR1 LGHNA and CDR2 YSLEER. The DNA of the CDR3 is TGCGCCAGCAGCCTGACCACAGGGTCGTCGGATGAAAAACTGTTTTTT. Its protein is CASSLTTGSSDEKLFF.